Listed below are T cell receptor beta chains from one sample, sequenced in a study of shared clonotypes between healthy human individuals. The assay was immunoSEQ multiplex PCR, and TCRdb's table has in-frame clones only and misses some. The top ten hold around 0.13% of the sample, which has around 2,000,000 clones, 95% seen once. Sequenced input: naive CD4+ T cells sorted from blood. All receptors come from a man aged 18 to 30 in good health. Each CDR3 is given with its conserved first and last residue. Fields, in order: V gene, CDR3 length, clone size, D gene, J gene, CDR3 protein, CDR3 DNA. The D gene is left open where the match is weak. Expanded clones get a size class; other rows say once, few or many, or leave the size out.

>TRBV7-9|15|.|TRBD2|TRBJ2-5
CASSSGGSGQETQYF
TGTGCCAGCTCTAGCGGAGGGTCGGGCCAGGAGACCCAGTACTTC
>TRBV7-9|15|.|TRBD1|TRBJ1-5
CASSLGTGRDGPQHF
TGTGCCAGCAGCCTAGGGACAGGGCGAGATGGGCCCCAGCATTTT
>TRBV5-1|14|.|TRBD1|TRBJ1-1
CASSSGQMNTEAFF
TGCGCCAGCAGCTCGGGACAGATGAACACTGAAGCTTTCTTT
>TRBV10-2|13|few|.|TRBJ1-2
CASSESGTPGYTF
TGCGCCAGCAGTGAGTCCGGGACACCCGGCTACACCTTC
>TRBV6-1|14|.|.|TRBJ2-7
CASSDYFGRYEQYF
TGTGCCAGCAGTGATTATTTCGGGCGCTACGAGCAGTACTTC
>TRBV20-1|11|.|.|TRBJ2-7
CSASGLTGGNF
TGCAGTGCTAGTGGGTTGACGGGCGGGAACTTC
>TRBV19|13|.|.|TRBJ2-7
CASSPDHSYEQYF
TGTGCCAGTTCTCCGGACCATTCCTACGAGCAGTACTTC
>TRBV5-4|16|once|TRBD1|TRBJ2-4
CASSPGQVVAKNIQYF
TGTGCCAGCAGCCCCGGACAGGTAGTAGCCAAAAACATTCAGTACTTC
>TRBV21-1|13|.|.|TRBJ1-2
CATEDRVNYGYTF
TGTGCCACCGAGGACAGGGTCAACTATGGCTACACCTTC
>TRBV7-9|13|.|.|TRBJ2-7
CASSLAVTYEQYF
TGTGCCAGCAGCTTAGCCGTTACCTACGAGCAGTACTTC
>TRBV18|18|.|TRBD2|TRBJ2-1
CASSSDVQRAGGRNEQFF
TGTGCCAGCTCATCCGACGTTCAGCGAGCGGGGGGGAGGAATGAGCAGTTCTTC
>TRBV11-2|14|once|.|TRBJ2-7
CASSLGGFNYEQYF
TGTGCCAGCAGCTTAGGCGGCTTTAACTACGAGCAGTACTTC
>TRBV18|14|.|TRBD1|TRBJ1-4
CASSPGTGGEKLFF
TGTGCCAGCTCACCCGGGACAGGGGGTGAAAAACTGTTTTTT
>TRBV30|14|.|.|TRBJ2-1
CAWSGRGAYNEQFF
TGTGCCTGGAGTGGAAGGGGGGCCTACAATGAGCAGTTCTTC
>TRBV28|17|.|.|TRBJ2-1
CASSLTGAPGPYNEQFF
TGTGCCAGCAGTCTTACCGGGGCTCCAGGCCCCTACAATGAGCAGTTCTTC
>TRBV28|12|.|TRBD1|TRBJ2-7
CASSFPQGAQYF
TGTGCCAGCAGTTTCCCCCAGGGGGCTCAGTACTTC
>TRBV9|15|.|TRBD1|TRBJ1-1
CASSPIQGAGTEAFF
TGTGCCAGCAGCCCAATACAGGGGGCTGGGACTGAAGCTTTCTTT
>TRBV2|16|.|.|TRBJ1-6
CASSAAVVSYNSPLHF
TGTGCCAGCAGTGCGGCAGTAGTATCCTATAATTCACCCCTCCACTTT
>TRBV6-5|16|once|TRBD1|TRBJ2-6
CASSYGQGSGANVLTF
TGTGCCAGCAGTTACGGACAGGGGTCTGGGGCCAACGTCCTGACTTTC
>TRBV6-4|14|.|.|TRBJ2-2
CASRTEPFTGELFF
TGTGCCAGCAGGACGGAACCGTTCACCGGGGAGCTGTTTTTT
>TRBV19|14|.|.|TRBJ1-6
CASSPLEYNSPLHF
TGTGCCAGTAGCCCTCTGGAGTATAATTCACCCCTCCACTTT
>TRBV10-3|14|.|.|TRBJ1-1
CAISVREERTEAFF
TGTGCCATCAGTGTTCGTGAAGAAAGAACTGAAGCTTTCTTT
>TRBV19|15|.|TRBD1|TRBJ2-1
CASSPRDSKGDEQFF
TGTGCCAGTAGTCCTAGGGACAGTAAAGGGGATGAGCAGTTCTTC
>TRBV19|14|.|TRBD1|TRBJ2-5
CASSPDRGRETQYF
TGTGCCAGTAGTCCTGACAGGGGGCGCGAGACCCAGTACTTC
>TRBV28|12|.|.|TRBJ2-5
CASSSGIETQYF
TGTGCCAGCAGCTCAGGGATCGAGACCCAGTACTTC
>TRBV19|14|.|TRBD2|TRBJ2-7
CASSMTSGSYEQYF
TGTGCCAGTAGCATGACTAGCGGGAGCTACGAGCAGTACTTC
>TRBV5-4|13|.|.|TRBJ1-1
CASSGRMNTEAFF
TGTGCCAGCAGCGGGCGGATGAACACTGAAGCTTTCTTT
>TRBV28|13|.|.|TRBJ1-1
CASRTGWSTEAFF
TGTGCCAGCAGAACAGGGTGGAGCACTGAAGCTTTCTTT
>TRBV7-2|11|few|.|TRBJ2-5
CASSLQETQYF
TGTGCCAGCAGCTTACAGGAGACCCAGTACTTC
>TRBV2|15|.|.|TRBJ1-6
CASKGRWGENSPLHF
TGTGCCAGCAAGGGTCGGTGGGGGGAAAATTCACCCCTCCACTTT
>TRBV5-8|14|.|.|TRBJ2-1
CASSPQIWDNEQFF
TGTGCCAGCAGCCCCCAGATATGGGACAATGAGCAGTTCTTC
>TRBV5-1|14|.|TRBD1|TRBJ2-1
CASSFGTVDNEQFF
TGCGCCAGCAGCTTCGGGACAGTCGACAATGAGCAGTTCTTC
>TRBV27|17|.|TRBD1|TRBJ2-7
CASSSGTEGARLYEQYF
TGTGCCAGCAGTTCAGGGACAGAGGGGGCTCGCCTCTACGAGCAGTACTTC
>TRBV5-4|13|.|.|TRBJ2-5
CASSDGYQETQYF
TGTGCCAGCAGCGATGGGTACCAAGAGACCCAGTACTTC
>TRBV5-6|16|.|TRBD2|TRBJ2-1
CASSGTSVLSYNEQFF
TGTGCCAGCAGCGGAACTAGCGTGCTTTCCTACAATGAGCAGTTCTTC
>TRBV6-6|14|once|.|TRBJ2-6
CASSYGSGANVLTF
TGTGCCAGCAGTTACGGTTCTGGGGCCAACGTCCTGACTTTC
>TRBV7-2|15|once|TRBD1|TRBJ2-5
CASSLSRTGQETQYF
TGTGCCAGCAGCTTATCACGGACAGGACAAGAGACCCAGTACTTC
>TRBV11-2|16|once|TRBD1|TRBJ2-2
CASSRVKGAGTGELFF
TGTGCCAGCAGCCGGGTTAAGGGGGCCGGCACCGGGGAGCTGTTTTTT
>TRBV4-1|15|.|TRBD1|TRBJ1-2
CASSHGQGQNYGYTF
TGCGCCAGCAGCCACGGACAGGGCCAAAACTATGGCTACACCTTC
>TRBV2|17|once|TRBD1|TRBJ1-5
CASSERDSTLPNQPQHF
TGTGCCAGCAGTGAACGGGACAGCACATTGCCCAATCAGCCCCAGCATTTT
>TRBV15|12|.|.|TRBJ1-2
CATSRDLGGYTF
TGTGCCACCAGCAGGGATCTAGGTGGCTACACCTTC